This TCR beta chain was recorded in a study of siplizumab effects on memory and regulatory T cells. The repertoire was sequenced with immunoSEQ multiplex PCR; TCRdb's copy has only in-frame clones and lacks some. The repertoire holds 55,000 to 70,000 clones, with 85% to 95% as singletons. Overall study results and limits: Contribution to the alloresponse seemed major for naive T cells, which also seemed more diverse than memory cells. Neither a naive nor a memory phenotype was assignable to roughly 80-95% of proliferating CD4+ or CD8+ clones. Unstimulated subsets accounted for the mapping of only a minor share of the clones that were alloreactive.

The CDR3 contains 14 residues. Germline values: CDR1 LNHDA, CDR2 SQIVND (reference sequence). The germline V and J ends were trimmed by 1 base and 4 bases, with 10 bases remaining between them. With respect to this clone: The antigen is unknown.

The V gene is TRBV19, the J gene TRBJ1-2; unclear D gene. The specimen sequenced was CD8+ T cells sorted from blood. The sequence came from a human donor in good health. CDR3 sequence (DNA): TGTGCCAGTAGTATAGGTCAAAACTTCTATGGCTACACCTTC. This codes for CASSIGQNFYGYTF.